This passage covers 32 T cell receptor beta chains from one sample sequenced in a study of tumor and adjacent non-tumor tissue in lung cancer (dated by TCRdb to 2017 to 2018). RNA was isolated from bulk, unsorted tissue, and RNA quality was assessed with a NanoDrop ND-1000 and an Agilent 2100. The method was multiplex PCR. Reads for this sample came from an Illumina HiSeq 2500. Following protocols modified from ARM-PCR, the researchers constructed TCRbeta libraries through three rounds of nested PCR with primers (Table S4). The public sequencing data were trimmed at Q25 with fastp and processed into clonotypes with MiXCR by TCRdb, which kept only in-frame beta chains. Identical CDR3 protein sequences are pooled into one entry, listed with their most common genes and DNA. The sample table records more than 85,000 distinct CDR3 sequences; roughly 77% of these occur just once. The leading ten clones occupy around a third of the sample.

The sequencing input was lung tumor tissue. These receptors were taken from a woman aged 55-70 years with non-small cell lung cancer.

This clonotype was recorded at least ten times. The V gene is TRBV5-5, the J gene TRBJ1-2, with D unresolved. Germline assignment: CDR1 SGHKS and CDR2 YYEKEE (reference sequence). The CDR3 length is 13 residues. Trimming took 2 bases from V and 8 from J, leaving 13 bases between them. The CDR3 sequence: CASSFTPDMGYTF. Written as DNA, the CDR3 is TGTGCCAGCAGCTTCACCCCAGACATGGGCTACACCTTC.

The CDR3 nucleotides are TGCAGCGTTGTTGAGGGTAAGTCTCCCTTCAATGAGCAGTTCTTC. Its protein product is CSVVEGKSPFNEQFF. The rearrangement uses TRBV29-1 and TRBJ2-1, with a weak D call TRBD2 (5 bases). V lost 4 bases and J lost 6, with 19 bases in between. Germline V lookup: CDR1 SQVTM, CDR2 ANQGSEA. This CDR3 comprises 15 residues.

Worth noting for this clonotype: Possible read error: a much larger clone is one base away. The chain uses TRBV12-3 or TRBV12-4 and TRBJ2-1; D possibly matches TRBD1 or TRBD2 (5 bases each). The CDR3 runs to 18 residues. The ends were cut back, 5 bases at V and 0 bases at J, with 20 bases in the middle. The CDR3 sequence: CASSPWQGSEASYNEQFF. CDR3 DNA sequence: TGTGCCAGCAGTCCATGGCAGGGTAGCGAAGCCTCCTACAATGAGCAGTTCTTC.

This clonotype was observed a few times. A much larger clone differs by one base, so this may be a read error. This chain connects TRBV20-1 to TRBJ2-3; 11 positions match TRBD2. J was trimmed by 4 bases and V by 7 bases; bases with no gene match: 10. Germline V gene lookup returns CDR1 DFQATT and CDR2 SNEGSKA (reference sequence). The CDR3 runs 15 residues. This CDR3 reads CSDGGGSGRADTQYF. The CDR3 DNA reads TGCAGTGATGGGGGTGGTAGCGGGAGGGCAGATACGCAGTATTTT.

This clonotype was observed at least ten times. The gene calls are TRBV20-1 and TRBJ1-2; TRBD1 agrees at 8 bases. The ends lost 5 bases at V and 4 bases at J; junction bases unmatched: 9. CDR3 size: 14 residues. Germline loops: CDR1 DFQATT, CDR2 SNEGSKA (reference sequence). The CDR3 DNA is TGCAGTGCTGGACAGGGCGGTAGTACCTATGGCTACACCTTC. Translated, it gives CSAGQGGSTYGYTF.

This clonotype was seen a few times. With a much larger clone just one base away, this may be a read error. The chain employs TRBV6-5 and TRBJ1-1; perhaps TRBD1 as D (5 bases). Germline lookup yields CDR1 MNHEY and CDR2 SVGAGI. The CDR3 covers 13 residues. Trimming pared 4 bases from V and 7 bases from J, leaving 13 bases between. CDR3 in DNA: TGTGCCAGCAGTTTGACAGTGGCAAATGAAGCTTTCTTT. It specifies CASSLTVANEAFF.

To note about this clonotype: This likely comes from a read error, as the CDR3 has no conserved phenylalanine or tryptophan at its end. The chain recombines TRBV11-2 with TRBJ2-5; possible D gene TRBD1, 7 bases. Per the germline V gene, CDR1 is SGHAT and CDR2 is FQNNGV. This CDR3 region has 13 residues. The CDR3 loop is CASSFTRGETQYC. The DNA of the CDR3 is TGTGCCAGCAGCTTTACCAGGGGGGAGACTCAGTACTGC.

V usage is TRBV12-3 or TRBV12-4 and J usage is TRBJ1-1; no definite D call. CDR3 length: 13 residues. V shed 7 bases and J shed 5 bases, with 14 bases lying between them. The CDR3 is CASNLEMRTEAFF. CDR3 DNA sequence: TGTGCCAGCAATCTAGAGATGAGGACTGAAGCTTTCTTT.

The table lists this clonotype with a count of one. The chain joins TRBV6-2 or TRBV6-3 to TRBJ2-2; maybe TRBD2 (5 bases). The length of the CDR3 is 17 residues. Germline CDR1 and CDR2: MNHEY and SVGEGT. CDR3 in amino acids: CVRIYTQQRANTGELFF. DNA for the CDR3: TGTGTCAGGATTTACACCCAACAGAGGGCCAATACCGGGGAGCTGTTTTTT.

This clonotype was counted a single time. This may stem from a read error, because a much larger clone lies one nucleotide away. V gene TRBV4-2 combines with J gene TRBJ1-4; 8 nucleotides agree with TRBD1. The CDR3 contains 14 residues. In germline, CDR1 is LGHNA, CDR2 YNFKEQ. DNA of the CDR3: TGTGCCATCAGCTACCGGACAGGGAATGAAAAACTGTTTTTT. This gives the protein CAISYRTGNEKLFF.

With respect to this clonotype: One end of the junction is discordant with germline, which a read error may explain. V gene TRBV11-2 combines with J gene TRBJ2-2; maybe TRBD2 (5 bases). Germline V gene lookup returns CDR1 SGHAT and CDR2 FQNNGV. The CDR3 length is 12 residues. The CDR3 DNA sequence: TGTGCCAGCTTTTTCCAGACCGGGGAGCTGTTTTTC. Residues: CASFFQTGELFF.

This clonotype was picked up a small number of times. The gene calls are TRBV28 and TRBJ2-7; 15 bases match TRBD2. J gave up 4 bases and V 8 bases, and 0 bases lay outside the gene matches. This CDR3 has 13 amino acids. Germline V gene data show CDR1 as MDHEN and CDR2 as SYDVKM. The CDR3 region has the DNA TGTGCCAGCGGGACTAGCGGGAGGTACGAGCAGTACTTC. It encodes CASGTSGRYEQYF.

This clonotype was detected ten times or more. The chain employs TRBV20-1 and TRBJ2-3; 7 bases map to TRBD2. CDR1 and CDR2 from the germline V gene are DFQATT and SNEGSKA (reference sequence). Germline trimming cut 2 bases from V and 2 bases from J; bases unmatched to any gene: 7. The length of the CDR3 is 15 residues. The CDR3 region has the DNA TGCAGTGCTAGACCGGGGCGGGGGACCACAGATACGCAGTATTTT. Protein sequence: CSARPGRGTTDTQYF.

In regard to this clonotype: One end of the junction is discordant with germline, which a read error may explain. The chain couples TRBV20-1 to TRBJ2-3, with D possibly being TRBD1 (6 bases). This CDR3 is 13 amino acids long. Germline V gene lookup returns CDR1 DFQATT and CDR2 SNEGSKA (reference sequence). CDR3 protein: CSAPEQAGDTQYF. CDR3 nucleotides: TGCAGTGCTCCTGAACAGGCAGGGGATACGCAATATTTT.

As for this clonotype: This is likely a read error, given that the CDR3 carries no conserved phenylalanine or tryptophan at its end. The chain carries TRBV29-1 and TRBJ2-1; D ambiguous. With 5 bases removed from V and 11 bases from J, the gap between germline ends came to 13 bases. The CDR3 totals 11 residues. CDR1 is SQVTM, CDR2 ANQGSEA, per germline. The CDR3 region has the DNA TGCAGCGTTTCTAGAGGATATAAGCAGTTCCTC. This codes for CSVSRGYKQFL.

Worth noting for this clonotype: An end of the junction differs from the germline gene, which may be a read error. This chain connects TRBV11-2 to TRBJ1-6; D gene unclear. The CDR3 covers 13 residues. Germline CDR1 and CDR2: SGHAT and FQNNGV. CDR3 sequence (DNA): TGTGCCATCAGCTTAAACGGAAATTCACCCCTCCACTTT. Amino acids: CAISLNGNSPLHF.

As for this clonotype: A single base separates this from a much larger clone, so it may be a read error. The CDR3 protein is CTSSGNRFGGPQETQYF. The DNA of the CDR3 is TGTACCAGCAGTGGGAATCGGTTCGGGGGCCCACAAGAGACCCAGTACTTC. The genes are TRBV6-1 and TRBJ2-5, with D perhaps given as TRBD1 or TRBD2 (6 bases each). This CDR3 region has 17 residues. CDR1 and CDR2 from the germline V gene are MNHNS and SASEGT.

Of note for this clonotype: Since the CDR3 does not end with the conserved phenylalanine or tryptophan, this likely comes from a read error. V gene TRBV6-2 or TRBV6-3 combines with J gene TRBJ1-2; D not resolved. V was trimmed by 4 bases and J by 4 bases, leaving 16 bases between them. Germline V gives CDR1 MNHEY, CDR2 SVGEGT. The CDR3 length is 15 residues. The CDR3 DNA is TGTGCCAGCAGTTCTCCAGACCTTCATGTCTATGGCTACACCTTA. It translates to CASSSPDLHVYGYTL.

This clonotype was detected once. The V gene is TRBV11-2, the J gene TRBJ2-1; the D gene is possibly TRBD2 (6 bases). Trimming removed 9 bases at V and 3 bases at J, with 24 bases between. Germline CDR1 and CDR2: SGHAT and FQNNGV. The length of the CDR3 is 17 residues. For the CDR3, the DNA is TGTGCCAGTAGCATAAGGCCCTACGGGACTGGCTACAATGAGCAGTTCTTC. Translating gives CASSIRPYGTGYNEQFF. Complete variable domain (other parts from reference TRBV11-2 and TRBJ2-1): EAGVAQSPRYKIIEKRQSVAFWCNPISGHATLYWYQQILGQGPKLLIQFQNNGVVDDSQLPKDRFSAERLKGVDSTLKIQPAKLEDSAVYLCASSIRPYGTGYNEQFFGPGTRLTVL.

A remark on this clonotype: The missing conserved phenylalanine or tryptophan at the end of this CDR3 makes a read error likely. This chain connects TRBV20-1 to TRBJ2-7; TRBD2 is a possible D gene (6 bases). The V gene's germline CDR1 is DFQATT and CDR2 SNEGSKA (reference sequence). This CDR3 region has 14 residues. CDR3 sequence: CSARAGGNSYEQYI. DNA of the CDR3: TGCAGTGCTAGAGCCGGGGGTAACTCCTACGAACAGTACATC.

Comments on this clonotype: A junction boundary mismatches the germline segment, possibly from a read error. This chain connects TRBV11-1 to TRBJ2-2; 12 bases are shared with TRBD2. Germline-derived CDR1 and CDR2 are SGHAT and FQDESV (reference sequence). The CDR3 loop spans 17 amino acids. CDR3 in amino acids: CVSSLRLAGESTGEPFF. The CDR3 bases are TGTGTCAGCAGCCTGCGACTAGCGGGAGAATCCACCGGGGAGCCGTTTTTT.

Of note for this clonotype: Since a much larger clone is just one base distant, this may be a read error. It is likely a read error, because the conserved phenylalanine at the end of the CDR3 is missing. The V call is TRBV5-4, the J call TRBJ2-7, with 7 bases aligning to TRBD1. The V and J ends lost 4 bases and 2 bases, in that order; junction bases with no gene match: 6. Germline CDR1 SGHNT, CDR2 YYREEE (reference sequence). This CDR3 has 14 residues. The CDR3 reads CASSPDRVAYEQYL. Here the CDR3 DNA reads TGTGCCAGCAGCCCCGACAGGGTTGCCTACGAGCAGTACTTA.

The rearrangement uses TRBV11-1 and TRBJ1-6, with D possibly matching TRBD1 (6 bases). Looked up from germline, CDR1 is SGHAT and CDR2 is FQDESV (reference sequence). The CDR3 loop spans 16 amino acids. Trimming took 4 bases from V and 8 from J, leaving 18 bases between them. In DNA, the CDR3 is TGTGCCAGCAGCTACGACGGACAGTATTATGATTCACCCCTCCACTTT. Translating it yields CASSYDGQYYDSPLHF.

Ten or more counts support this clonotype. The chain is built from TRBV29-1 and TRBJ2-3; a weak D match, TRBD2 (6 bases). Germline-derived CDR1 and CDR2 are SQVTM and ANQGSEA. The CDR3 extends over 12 amino acids. V was pared by 3 bases and J by 4 bases, with 8 bases between. CDR3 DNA sequence: TGCAGCGTTGAGCGGGGAGCAGATACGCAGTATTTT. Translated, it gives CSVERGADTQYF.

Note on this clonotype: A much larger clone differs by one base, so this may be a read error. This chain connects TRBV20-1 to TRBJ2-2, with D tentatively TRBD2 (6 bases). Germline assignment: CDR1 DFQATT and CDR2 SNEGSKA (reference sequence). This CDR3 has 14 amino acids. Trimming pared 6 bases from V and 1 base from J, leaving 12 bases between. The CDR3 DNA is TGCAGTGCGGTAGAGGGAGGGAACACCGGGGAGCTGTTTTTT. This translates into CSAVEGGNTGELFF.

The count of this clonotype is one. Given a much more abundant clone one base away, this may be a read error. The conserved final phenylalanine or tryptophan is absent from the CDR3, which likely points to a read error. The V and J genes are TRBV6-5 and TRBJ2-7; D is possibly TRBD1 (6 bases). The length of the CDR3 is 15 residues. Germline V gene lookup returns CDR1 MNHEY and CDR2 SVGAGI. V was shortened by 6 bases and J by 4 bases, with 19 bases between the two germline ends. The CDR3 is CASRRKDRTEYEQYS. Here the CDR3 DNA reads TGTGCCAGCAGGAGAAAGGATAGGACAGAGTACGAGCAGTACTCC.

This clonotype was seen just once. This sequence joins TRBV10-3 and TRBJ2-5; 7 nucleotides match TRBD1. This CDR3 spans 16 amino acids. Germline V gives CDR1 ENHRY, CDR2 SYGVKD. V lost 1 base and J lost 0; bases outside the gene matches: 5. This CDR3 reads CAISELKTGHQETQYF. The CDR3 DNA sequence: TGTGCCATCAGTGAGTTAAAGACAGGGCACCAAGAGACCCAGTACTTC.

V usage is TRBV20-1 and J usage is TRBJ2-3, with 10 bases fitting TRBD2. V lost 3 bases, J lost 8 bases, and 20 bases stayed unmatched. The germline V gene has CDR1 DFQATT and CDR2 SNEGSKA (reference sequence). The CDR3 has 18 residues. The CDR3 coding sequence is TGCAGTGCTAGTACGGGTCTAGCGGGGGCAAAATTCAGGAGTACGCAGTATTTT. Translating it yields CSASTGLAGAKFRSTQYF.

A remark on this clonotype: Likely a read error: the CDR3 ends without its conserved phenylalanine or tryptophan. V gene TRBV20-1 combines with J gene TRBJ2-7, with 12 bases lining up with TRBD2. V shed 7 bases and J 7 bases; nucleotides not matched to a gene: 11. The germline CDR1 and CDR2 sequences are DFQATT and SNEGSKA (reference sequence). The CDR3 has 14 residues. This CDR3 reads CSVILAGGLGEQYL. CDR3 DNA: TGCAGTGTTATACTAGCGGGGGGCCTCGGTGAGCAGTACTTA.

On this clonotype: The CDR3 does not close with the conserved phenylalanine or tryptophan, likely indicating a read error. It is unclear where the CDR3 begins or ends on the DNA, so no DNA is shown, and the CDR3 is as TCRdb lists it. The rearrangement joins TRBV28 to TRBJ2-3; the table assigns TRBD1, which was not confirmed against the DNA. The germline gives CDR1 MDHEN, CDR2 SYDVKM. The CDR3 length is 12 residues, termini included. CDR3: CASSEGQGQVYV.

J is TRBJ2-5 and V is TRBV7-9; either TRBD1 or TRBD2 may fit D (5 bases each). CDR1 and CDR2 (germline): SEHNR, FQNEAQ (reference sequence). CDR3 length: 16 residues. V dropped 4 bases and J dropped 5 bases, with 20 bases sitting between them. The CDR3 protein is CASSSPSGQGDETQYF. In nucleotides, the CDR3 is TGTGCCAGCAGCTCCCCTTCCGGGCAAGGGGACGAGACCCAGTACTTC.

This clonotype was counted many times. The gene calls are TRBV4-3 and TRBJ2-1; TRBD2 matches at 10 bases. The V and J ends lost 4 bases and 8 bases, in that order; junction bases with no gene match: 8. From germline, CDR1 is LGHNA and CDR2 YSLEER. This CDR3 is 15 amino acids long. Here the CDR3 DNA reads TGCGCCAGCAGCCCGAGCGGGAGGGCTGGCGATGAGCAGTTCTTC. It specifies CASSPSGRAGDEQFF.